This T cell receptor beta chain was sequenced during a study of radiation and T cells in renal cell carcinoma. The CDR3 sequence is 13 residues long. From germline, CDR1 is SSHAT and CDR2 FNYEAQ (reference sequence). Sample time point: baseline pretreatment blood. The treatment was: 15 Gy SBRT to primary tumor, nephrectomy 4 weeks later. On this clone itself: Compared with germline, one end of the junction differs, possibly owing to a read error.

Produced via immunoSEQ multiplex PCR; TCRdb's table is partial and in-frame only. This sample has roughly 100,000 clones, with 75% to 90% found just once. This sequence was found in a man in his fifties with renal cell carcinoma. The gene calls are TRBV7-7 and TRBJ2-2, with D hard to call. The material was blood, obtained from a patient whose treatment included radiotherapy and nephrectomy. The chain's CDR3 is CASSPEMTGELFF. Written as DNA, the CDR3 is TGTGCTAGCAGCCCTGAGATGACCGGGGAGCTGTTTTTT.